These T cell receptor beta chains were read from a single sample in a study of T cells in Graves' hyperthyroidism and ophthalmopathy. TCRdb re-called the multiplex PCR reads with MiXCR, one entry per CDR3 protein. The table lists some 490,000 distinct CDR3 sequences, 22% of them singletons. The sample comprised blood. All receptors derive from a woman aged 65 to 85 with Graves' ophthalmopathy. Both conserved end residues are part of each CDR3. A D gene is named only where the DNA matches it firmly. Some rows mark clone size as missing; the rest say once, few, many or name a class of expanded clone.

TRBJ1-2,once,-,TRBV28,TGTGCCGGCAGTTCCCACCGAGGGTATGGCTACACCTTC,CAGSSHRGYGYTF
TRBJ2-1,many,TRBD1,TRBV7-2,TGTGCCAGCAGCAAGGGACAGGGGACCTACAATGAGCAGTTCTTC,CASSKGQGTYNEQFF
TRBJ1-1,once,-,TRBV18,TGTGCCAGCTCACCGTTTGGAACCCAGGTGGACACTGAAGCTTTCTTT,CASSPFGTQVDTEAFF
TRBJ1-1,-,-,TRBV9,TGTGCCAGCAGCCCCCTCGTAAAGGAAGCTTTCTTT,CASSPLVKEAFF
TRBJ2-1,many,TRBD2,TRBV2,TGTGCCAGCAGAAGGACTAGCGGGAGCAAGAATGAGCAGTTCTTC,CASRRTSGSKNEQFF
TRBJ2-3,-,-,TRBV5-1,TGCGCCAGCAGCTTTCCCCAGAGCACAGATACGCAGTATTTT,CASSFPQSTDTQYF
TRBJ2-5,many,TRBD1,TRBV5-4,TGTGCCAGCAGTTCAGGGACAGCCCAAGAGACCCAGTACTTC,CASSSGTAQETQYF
TRBJ2-1,few,TRBD2,TRBV19,TGTGCCAGTAGTAGGATGAGCGGGGCAGGTGAGCAGTTCTTC,CASSRMSGAGEQFF
TRBJ1-5,-,-,TRBV19,TGTGCCAGTAGACAGAATTATAATAGCAATCAGCCCCAGCATTTT,CASRQNYNSNQPQHF
TRBJ2-1,few,TRBD2,TRBV18,TGTGCCAGCGCCATGTTGGGGACTAGCGTTGAGCAGTTCTTC,CASAMLGTSVEQFF
TRBJ2-1,-,-,TRBV19,TGTGGCACTAGCTCCTACAATGAGCAGTTCTTC,CGTSSYNEQFF
TRBJ2-3,-,-,TRBV20-1,TGCAGTGCTAGGTTGGGGAACACAGATACGCAGTATTTT,CSARLGNTDTQYF
TRBJ1-2,-,TRBD1,TRBV4-1,TGCGCCAGCAGCCATGGGACAGGGGGTGGCTACACCTTC,CASSHGTGGGYTF
TRBJ1-1,-,TRBD1,TRBV4-3,TGCGCCAGCAGCCAGGGACAGGGGAGATCAGAGGAAGCTTTCTTT,CASSQGQGRSEEAFF
TRBJ2-5,many,TRBD2,TRBV12-3/TRBV12-4,TGTGCCAGTAAGGGGCTAGCGGGACAAGACAGTAAAGAGACCCAGTACTTC,CASKGLAGQDSKETQYF
TRBJ2-7,-,-,TRBV5-1,TGCGCCAGCAGCTTCGCTAGCGAGCCCTACGAGCAGTACTTC,CASSFASEPYEQYF
TRBJ2-3,few,-,TRBV7-8,TGTGCCAGCAGCACCCGACGAATAGGGAGCACAGATACGCAGTATTTT,CASSTRRIGSTDTQYF
TRBJ1-1,few,-,TRBV7-9,TGTGCCAGCAGCCGTATCCGGGACACAAACCCTCGGGCTTTCTTT,CASSRIRDTNPRAFF
TRBJ1-2,-,-,TRBV7-2,TGTGCCAGCAGCTCAGTAACAGGGAGGGGCGGCTACACCTTC,CASSSVTGRGGYTF
TRBJ1-2,-,TRBD1,TRBV5-6,TGTGCCAGTCGACATGCCGGGACAGCTTTAAGCGGCTACACCTTC,CASRHAGTALSGYTF
TRBJ2-6,-,-,TRBV29-1,TGCAGCGCCGGGCCCGGTCCTGGGGCCAACGTCCTGACTTTC,CSAGPGPGANVLTF
TRBJ2-3,few,TRBD2,TRBV29-1,TGCAGTATTGCTACTAGCGGGAACACAGATACGCAGTATTTT,CSIATSGNTDTQYF
TRBJ1-3,-,-,TRBV28,TGTGCCAGCAGTTTAAGGGACACGGGGAAAGATTTT,CASSLRDTGKDF
TRBJ2-3,-,-,TRBV15,TGTGCCACCAGCCGAGAGAGCACAGATACGCAGTATTTT,CATSRESTDTQYF
TRBJ1-1,few,-,TRBV7-9,TGTGCCAGCAGCTTAGCGTGGAAGACGGATTCTGAAGCTTTCTTT,CASSLAWKTDSEAFF
TRBJ2-7,few,-,TRBV3-1,TGTGCCAGCAGCCAAGGACCCCGGGACGAGCAGTACTTC,CASSQGPRDEQYF
TRBJ2-7,few,-,TRBV10-3,TGTGCCATCAGTCTAGGGAGATCCTACGAGCAGTACTTC,CAISLGRSYEQYF